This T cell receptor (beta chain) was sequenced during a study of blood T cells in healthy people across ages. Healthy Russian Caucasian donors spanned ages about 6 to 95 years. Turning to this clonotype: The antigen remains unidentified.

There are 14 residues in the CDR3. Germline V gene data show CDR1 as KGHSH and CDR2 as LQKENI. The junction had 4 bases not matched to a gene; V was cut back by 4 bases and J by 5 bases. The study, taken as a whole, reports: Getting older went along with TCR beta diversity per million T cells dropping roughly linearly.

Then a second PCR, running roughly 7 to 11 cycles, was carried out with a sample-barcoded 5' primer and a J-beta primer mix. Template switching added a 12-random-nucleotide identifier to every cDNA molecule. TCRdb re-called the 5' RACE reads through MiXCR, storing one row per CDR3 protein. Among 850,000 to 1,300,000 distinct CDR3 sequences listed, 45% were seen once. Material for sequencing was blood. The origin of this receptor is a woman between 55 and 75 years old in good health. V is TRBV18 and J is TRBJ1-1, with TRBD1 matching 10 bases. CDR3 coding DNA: TGTGCCAGCTCACACCGGGACAGGGGTACTGAAGCTTTCTTT. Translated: CASSHRDRGTEAFF.